This is a list of T cell receptor beta chains from one sample in a study of blood T cell repertoires in COVID-19. TCRdb's copy holds only in-frame clones and misses some; the assay was immunoSEQ multiplex PCR. The sample carries about 180,000 clones, less than 90% recorded once. Material: peripheral blood. These TCRs come from a man aged 70-80 years with active or convalescent COVID-19. Each CDR3 is given without its conserved first and last residue.

V	CDR3
TRBV18	ASSPGGFDQPQH
TRBV7-8	ASSLPTGVAF
TRBV7-6	ASSLEVGTGPYGYT
TRBV18	ASSPYYGYT
TRBV29-1	STPPARGSYNEQF
TRBV7-3	ASSSPGTGAYNEQF
TRBV19	ASSINPGSYGYT
TRBV27	ASSFRVVSSYNSPLH
TRBV18	ASSPRTSGKLGSSYEQY
TRBV6-1	ASSEPMTGDYNSPLH
TRBV19	ASRSGGLEDIGYT
TRBV28	ASTLGGGWYEQY
TRBV24-1	ATSEPGLAGVHEQF
TRBV7-9	ASSSKGEIGSPLH
TRBV20-1	SASRGIWMNTEAF
TRBV7-2	ASSLGGTFAAYEQY
TRBV27	ASSLMGGGEAF
TRBV2	ASKNSPNEKLF
TRBV9	ASSPYAQHEQF
TRBV5-1	ASSSTGISGNTIY
TRBV7-3	ASSSQGPYNEQF
TRBV5-1	ASSLDLGQGNSPLH
TRBV5-1	ASSSGVGGNTIY
TRBV20-1	SASDRSSGNTIY
TRBV11-3	ASSLILWTKVSWLTEAF
TRBV19	ASTPGTSSYNEQF
TRBV27	ASRGTGVGEQY
TRBV5-1	ASSLVGGASYNEQF
TRBV5-1	ASSFPGTSGRARRETQY
TRBV28	ASSLGQVPYEQY
TRBV2	ASSYGLAGYEQY
TRBV12-3/TRBV12-4	ASTPSRVPEAF
TRBV9	ASSLRTGPRGDTQY
TRBV6-4	ASSESPDRGVLYT
TRBV9	ASSVGEGSGANVLT
TRBV4-1	ASTAVDFDNSPLH
TRBV7-2	ASSLWPSLNYGYT
TRBV27	ASSLSRVQPQH
TRBV11-2	ASSLDRGYGYT
TRBV29-1	SVPGGGYEQY
TRBV28	ASSDSFYGYT
TRBV6-5	ASSSPGLASSEQF
TRBV27	ASSGGTGGRNQPQH
TRBV28	ASSFGQGLSNTEAF
TRBV3-1/TRBV3-2	ASSQLPEDTIY
TRBV2	ASSLTSFEQY
TRBV30	AWTYTDTQY
TRBV5-1	ASSLTGREPQH
TRBV18	ASSPGTLSTDTQY
TRBV19	ASSIGGKDNSPLH
TRBV18	ASSPTGTGDQPQH